These 3 T cell receptor beta chains originate from one sample sequenced in a study of blood T cell repertoires in COVID-19. The table came from immunoSEQ multiplex PCR; TCRdb's copy has only in-frame clones and leaves some out. The data show 450,000 or so clones, with over 75% seen just once and 1.5% to 1.9% held by the top ten. Material: peripheral blood. These receptor sequences come from a woman between 40 and 55 years old with COVID-19, enrolled during active disease.

This rearrangement joins TRBV29-1 to TRBJ2-3, with D perhaps matching TRBD1 (6 bases). This CDR3 spans 13 amino acids. The germline CDR1 and CDR2 sequences are SQVTM and ANQGSEA. Trimming shortened V by 3 bases and J by 4 bases, and 11 bases separated the two germline ends. The CDR3 DNA reads TGCAGCGTTGACTGGGGGCCCTCAGATACGCAGTATTTT. Its protein is CSVDWGPSDTQYF.

This chain connects TRBV6-2 or TRBV6-3 to TRBJ2-1; TRBD2 matches at 9 bases. There are 16 residues in the CDR3. CDR1 is MNHEY, CDR2 SVGEGT, per germline. V was pared by 4 bases and J by 5 bases, with 9 bases of the junction left unmatched. CDR3 coding DNA: TGTGCCAGCAGTTCCGACGCCGGGACTAGCAACAATGAGCAGTTCTTC. This translates into CASSSDAGTSNNEQFF.

The V gene is TRBV19, the J gene TRBJ2-3, with D uncertain. V was clipped by 1 base and J by 1 base, with 9 bases between them. Germline CDR1 reads LNHDA; CDR2 reads SQIVND (reference sequence). CDR3 length: 15 amino acids. The CDR3 bases are TGTGCCAGTAGTATAGGGCTTCTAGGCACAGATACGCAGTATTTT. Its translation is CASSIGLLGTDTQYF.